This entry describes one T cell receptor (beta chain). The record originates from a study of blood T cell repertoires in COVID-19. V lost 3 bases and J lost 2, with 6 bases in between. The CDR3 has 12 amino acids. Germline CDR1 reads SGHTS; CDR2 reads YDEGEE. Authors' data handling: Amplification from reference gene primers served as the basis for estimated nucleated cell counts. Assay: immunoSEQ multiplex PCR; the TCRdb copy retains only in-frame clones and omits some. V and J calls and clone size are given by that table; D and trimming were obtained from the DNA. The sample yields about 60,000 clones, about 91% seen once.

This clonotype was sampled from a man aged 55 to 70 with acute or convalescent COVID-19. The V call is TRBV5-8, the J call TRBJ2-7; D ambiguous. The sample taken for sequencing was peripheral blood. The CDR3 region is CASSYGPYEQYF. CDR3 bases: TGTGCCAGCAGCTACGGTCCCTACGAGCAGTACTTC.